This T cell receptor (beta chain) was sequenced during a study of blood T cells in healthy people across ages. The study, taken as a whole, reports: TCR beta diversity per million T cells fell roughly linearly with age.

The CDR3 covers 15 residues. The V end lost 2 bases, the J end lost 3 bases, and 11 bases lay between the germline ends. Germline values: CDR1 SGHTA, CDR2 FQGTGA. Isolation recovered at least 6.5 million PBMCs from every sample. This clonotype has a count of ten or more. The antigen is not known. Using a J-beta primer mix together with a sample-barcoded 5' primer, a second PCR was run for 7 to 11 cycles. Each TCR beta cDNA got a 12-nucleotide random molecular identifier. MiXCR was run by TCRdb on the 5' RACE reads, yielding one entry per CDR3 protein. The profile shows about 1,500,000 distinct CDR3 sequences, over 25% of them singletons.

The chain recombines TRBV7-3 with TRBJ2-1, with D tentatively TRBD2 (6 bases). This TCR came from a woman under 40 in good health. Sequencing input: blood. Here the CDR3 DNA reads TGTGCCAGCAGCTTAGAAGCGGGCATCTACAATGAGCAGTTCTTC. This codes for CASSLEAGIYNEQFF.